Following are 5 T cell receptor beta chains from one sample sequenced in a study of PD-L1 blockade in urothelial cancer. This table comes from immunoSEQ multiplex PCR, and its TCRdb copy is limited to in-frame clones, with some not included. The sample carries 48,000 or so clones, approximately 78% recorded once. The time point here: peripheral blood 6 weeks after treatment start. The specimen comprised PBMCs, sampled around atezolizumab (anti-PD-L1) treatment. The receptors originated from a man aged 65-85 years with urothelial cancer.

V and J are TRBV2 and TRBJ2-6; 10 bases match TRBD1. Germline lookup yields CDR1 SNHLY and CDR2 FYNNEI. V lost 6 bases to trimming and J lost 4 bases; unmatched junction nucleotides: 6. The CDR3 is 16 residues long. CDR3 residues: CASRKDRGAGANVLTF. CDR3 bases: TGTGCCAGCAGGAAGGACAGGGGGGCCGGGGCCAACGTCCTGACTTTC.

This chain connects TRBV21-1 to TRBJ2-7; the table's D gene call, TRBD2, was not cross checked with the DNA. TRBV21-1 is annotated as a pseudogene. This CDR3 region has 16 residues. Here the CDR3 reads CASSKVVRGRVCEQYF. CDR3 nucleotide sequence: TGTGCCAGCAGCAAAGTCGTGCGGGGGAGGGTATGCGAGCAGTACTTC.

CDR3 residues: CASRVTSGATYEQYF. The DNA of the CDR3 is TGTGCCAGCAGGGTGACTAGCGGAGCTACCTACGAGCAGTACTTC. V and J are TRBV27 and TRBJ2-7; TRBD2 aligns across 9 bases. Germline V CDR1 and CDR2: MNHEY, SMNVEV (reference sequence). The CDR3 spans 15 residues. V lost 6 bases and J lost 2; bases outside the gene matches: 8.

The CDR3 DNA is TGTGCCAGCAGCTTAGCGGGAACAGGAGAGACCCAGTACTTC. It codes for CASSLAGTGETQYF. The chain couples TRBV7-9 to TRBJ2-5; D perhaps matches TRBD1 (5 bases). The CDR3 is 14 residues long. In germline, CDR1 is SEHNR, CDR2 FQNEAQ (reference sequence). Trimming cost V 0 bases and J 4 bases, with 9 bases left between them.

The chain recombines TRBV10-1 with TRBJ2-2, with D perhaps matching TRBD1 (7 bases). CDR3 length: 14 residues. The V end was cut by 6 bases, the J end by 3 bases, with 11 bases between. Per the germline V gene, CDR1 is WNHNN and CDR2 is SYGVQD (reference sequence). As DNA, the CDR3 is TGCGCCAGCAGGCGGGACAGTTACACCGGGGAGCTGTTTTTT. Its protein product is CASRRDSYTGELFF.